This is a list of T cell receptor beta chains from one sample in a study of human versus mouse CDR3 diversity and MHC coevolution. The table came from immunoSEQ multiplex PCR; TCRdb's copy has only in-frame clones and leaves some out. Altogether about 83,000 clones are present, roughly 90% being singletons, with the ten largest covering roughly 0.15%. The specimen sequenced was naive CD4+ T cells from blood. The receptors were sampled from a person between 25 and 70 years old in good health. The CDR3 runs from the conserved cysteine through the conserved F or W. Each record gives: V gene, clone size, J gene, D gene, CDR3 DNA, CDR3 protein. D genes are given only for firm matches. Where a row states a size, it is once, few, many or the class of an expanded clone; other rows omit it.

TRBV5-1	NA	TRBJ1-1	NA	TGCGCCAGCAGCTCGGGTGTCGGGGACACTGAAGCTTTCTTT	CASSSGVGDTEAFF
TRBV14	few	TRBJ1-4	NA	TGTGCCAGCAGTAATTACCTAGGCCCTAAGGAAAAACTGTTTTTT	CASSNYLGPKEKLFF
TRBV19	once	TRBJ2-1	TRBD2	TGTGCCAGTAGTGTCAGCGGGGGGAACTCCTACAATGAGCAGTTCTTC	CASSVSGGNSYNEQFF
TRBV4-1	NA	TRBJ1-2	TRBD1	TGCGCCAGCAGCCAAGTTGGGGGACAGGGAAGGACCTATGGCTACACCTTC	CASSQVGGQGRTYGYTF
TRBV7-9	NA	TRBJ1-2	NA	TGTGCCAGCAGCAGGGAGGGGGGGAGCGGTCATGGCTACACCTTC	CASSREGGSGHGYTF
TRBV19	NA	TRBJ2-1	NA	TGTGCCAGTAGTCCCCGCCGTGGAGCGGGCTCCTACAATGAGCAGTTCTTC	CASSPRRGAGSYNEQFF
TRBV5-1	NA	TRBJ2-5	NA	TGCGCCAGCAGCTTGGGGACTGGCGGCCAAGAGACCCAGTACTTC	CASSLGTGGQETQYF
TRBV7-2	NA	TRBJ2-3	NA	TGTGCCAGCAGCTTAAACAGATTCACAGATACGCAGTATTTT	CASSLNRFTDTQYF
TRBV11-2	NA	TRBJ1-1	NA	TGTGCCAGCAGCGCCCGAGGGGGGGCAAACACTGAAGCTTTCTTT	CASSARGGANTEAFF
TRBV28	NA	TRBJ1-3	NA	TGTGCCAGCAGTTTATCCTCCGAGAGAATCTCTGGAAACACCATATATTTT	CASSLSSERISGNTIYF
TRBV6-5	NA	TRBJ2-2	TRBD2	TGTGCCAGCAGTTACTCAGTACTAGCGGGAGATGGGGAGCTGTTTTTT	CASSYSVLAGDGELFF
TRBV4-2	once	TRBJ1-2	TRBD1	TGTGCCAGCAGCCAATCTTGGACAGGAGACTATGGCTACACCTTC	CASSQSWTGDYGYTF
TRBV2	NA	TRBJ2-6	NA	TGTGCCAGCAGCATACAGGAAGCTGGGGCCAACGTCCTGACTTTC	CASSIQEAGANVLTF
TRBV27	NA	TRBJ2-1	NA	TGTGCCAGCAGTCCGCCCTCGGGGTTGGGGTGGTTCTTC	CASSPPSGLGWFF
TRBV18	NA	TRBJ1-3	TRBD1	TGTGCCAGCTCACCACCAAACAGGGGAGGATCTGGAAACACCATATATTTT	CASSPPNRGGSGNTIYF
TRBV13	NA	TRBJ2-3	TRBD2	TGTGCCAGCAGCCAAGCGACGGGAGGAGATACGCAGTATTTT	CASSQATGGDTQYF
TRBV30	NA	TRBJ2-2	TRBD2	TGTGCCTGGAGAGAACGGGGGGGAAGAAGGGAGCTGTTTTTT	CAWRERGGRRELFF
TRBV18	NA	TRBJ1-1	NA	TGTGCCAGCTCAACGACAGAGAACACTGAAGCTTTCTTT	CASSTTENTEAFF
TRBV11-2	NA	TRBJ1-6	NA	TGTGCCAGCAGCCCCATCCCCTATAATTCACCCCTCCACTTT	CASSPIPYNSPLHF
TRBV7-2	NA	TRBJ1-5	NA	TGTGCCAGCAGCTCCCACGAAGGGGGGGGGAGTCCCCAGCATTTT	CASSSHEGGGSPQHF
TRBV7-9	NA	TRBJ2-7	TRBD1	TGTGCCAGCAGCTTACGGGGACAGGCAGACCGTTCCTACGAGCAGTACTTC	CASSLRGQADRSYEQYF
TRBV19	NA	TRBJ2-5	NA	TGTGCCAGTAGTTCCCGGGAGACCCAGTACTTC	CASSSRETQYF
TRBV2	NA	TRBJ2-7	TRBD1	TGTGCCAGCATGACGTCCGGGACAGGGGTCCACGAGCAGTACTTC	CASMTSGTGVHEQYF
TRBV5-1	NA	TRBJ2-5	TRBD2	TGCGCCAGCAGCTCTCGGACTAGCGGGAGGGGGTACCAAGAGACCCAGTACTTC	CASSSRTSGRGYQETQYF
TRBV12-5	NA	TRBJ2-2	NA	TGTGCTAGTGCCTTCGACTTTACGAACACCGGGGAGCTGTTTTTT	CASAFDFTNTGELFF
TRBV25-1	NA	TRBJ1-2	NA	TGTGCCAGCAGTGACCTGAGCCGACAGTATGGCTACACCTTC	CASSDLSRQYGYTF
TRBV19	NA	TRBJ1-5	TRBD1	TGTGCCAGTCTTAGGACAGGGGCAAATAGCAATCAGCCCCAGCATTTT	CASLRTGANSNQPQHF
TRBV6-1	NA	TRBJ2-1	TRBD1	TGTGCCAGCAGTGAAGGGCAGGGGGCTTTCAATGAGCAGTTCTTC	CASSEGQGAFNEQFF
TRBV5-1	NA	TRBJ2-2	TRBD2	TGCGCCAGCAGCTTGGAGAGCGGGATAAACACCGGGGAGCTGTTTTTT	CASSLESGINTGELFF
TRBV27	NA	TRBJ2-7	TRBD2	TGTGCCAGCAGTTCCCGTCTAGCGGGGCACGAGCAGTACTTC	CASSSRLAGHEQYF
TRBV6-5	NA	TRBJ2-2	NA	TGTGCCAGCAGCCCCAATACTAGGCCCGGGGAGCTGTTTTTT	CASSPNTRPGELFF
TRBV28	NA	TRBJ2-7	NA	TGTGCCAGCAGTTTGCCCAGGAAACCGGGACTGGCGACCTACGAGCAGTACTTC	CASSLPRKPGLATYEQYF
TRBV6-6	NA	TRBJ1-4	NA	TGTGCCAGCAGACCGGAAGGGGGGGCTAATGAAAAACTGTTTTTT	CASRPEGGANEKLFF
TRBV11-2	NA	TRBJ1-2	TRBD1	TGTGCCAGCAGCCCGGGACAGAGGTATGGCTACACCTTC	CASSPGQRYGYTF
TRBV19	NA	TRBJ2-1	TRBD1	TGTGCCAGTAGTGTGGCGACCGGGACAGGGTTGCATGAGCAGTTCTTC	CASSVATGTGLHEQFF
TRBV5-1	NA	TRBJ2-7	TRBD2	TGCGCCAGCAGCTTAACGACTAGCTTTGCGTACGAGCAGTACTTC	CASSLTTSFAYEQYF
TRBV18	few	TRBJ1-1	NA	TGTGCCAGCTCACCACCTCAGGGTGTCACTGAAGCTTTCTTT	CASSPPQGVTEAFF
TRBV10-3	few	TRBJ1-2	TRBD1	TGTGCCATCAGTGAGCGCTGGGCAGGGGGCGATGGCTACACCTTC	CAISERWAGGDGYTF
TRBV4-2	NA	TRBJ1-2	TRBD1	TGTGCCAGCAGTCCTTCCGTAGGACAGGGGTCGTTTGGCTACACCTTC	CASSPSVGQGSFGYTF
TRBV15	NA	TRBJ2-7	TRBD1	TGTGCCACCAGCAGGAGAGGACAGGGGGGCGACGAGCAGTACTTC	CATSRRGQGGDEQYF
TRBV28	NA	TRBJ1-5	NA	TGTGCCAGCGACGAGGAGGTAGGCAATCAGCCCCAGCATTTT	CASDEEVGNQPQHF
TRBV10-2	NA	TRBJ2-3	TRBD2	TGCGCCAGCAGCGACGAGCGGGAGGGGTTAGATACGCAGTATTTT	CASSDEREGLDTQYF
TRBV29-1	NA	TRBJ1-1	NA	TGCAGCGTTGACCCCGGGAGGACCACTGAAGCTTTCTTT	CSVDPGRTTEAFF
TRBV28	NA	TRBJ2-7	NA	TGTGCCAGCCGGGTCTCACCCTCTTACGAGCAGTACTTC	CASRVSPSYEQYF